This T cell receptor (beta chain) was obtained from a study of technical replicates of blood from several donors. V gave up 1 base and J gave up 7 bases, with 14 bases separating them. The CDR3 consists of 16 residues. Germline-derived CDR1 and CDR2 are SGHVS and FQNEAQ. Here immunoSEQ multiplex PCR was the method, and the copy in TCRdb shows in-frame clones only, minus some. The table has 75,000 to 90,000 clones, 85% to 95% seen once. The clonotype was recovered from a human donor in good health. Input material: T cells isolated from PBMCs. The V and J genes are TRBV7-8 and TRBJ1-6; D perhaps matches TRBD1 (6 bases). In DNA, the CDR3 is TGTGCCAGCAGCTTAGGGACAGCCTTAGGGAATTCACCCCTCCACTTT. Translated: CASSLGTALGNSPLHF.